These 24 T cell receptor beta chains were all obtained from the same sample, sequenced in a study of shared clonotypes between healthy human individuals. Libraries were prepared by immunoSEQ multiplex PCR; TCRdb keeps only in-frame clonotypes and omits some of them. The table has about 1,800,000 clones, about 95% seen once. As defined, naive CD8 cells were CD45RO-negative and positively selected for CCR7, with terminally differentiated effector memory CD45RA+ cells excluded. Sample: naive CD8+ T cells sorted from blood. The receptors stem from a man between 18 and 29 years old in good health.

This chain links TRBV5-1 with TRBJ2-3; tentatively, D is TRBD1 (6 bases). V lost 6 bases to trimming and J lost 0 bases, with 23 bases between them. CDR3 size: 18 residues. Germline V gene lookup returns CDR1 SGHRS and CDR2 YFSETQ. CDR3 region: CASTLRGFISFSTDTQYF. The CDR3 DNA is TGCGCCAGCACCCTGAGGGGGTTCATTTCGTTTAGCACAGATACGCAGTATTTT.

This chain's CDR3 is CASSMAGSGYNEQFF. CDR3 DNA sequence: TGTGCCAGCAGTATGGCAGGGTCCGGCTACAATGAGCAGTTCTTC. The gene calls are TRBV27 and TRBJ2-1; D might be TRBD1 (5 bases). This CDR3 region has 15 residues. Deletions cut 5 bases from V and 3 bases from J, with 14 bases between. Germline V gene lookup returns CDR1 MNHEY and CDR2 SMNVEV (reference sequence).

The chain uses TRBV7-6 and TRBJ1-1, with a possible D match to TRBD1 (6 bases). The CDR3 covers 14 residues. Germline lookup yields CDR1 SGHVS and CDR2 FNYEAQ. The ends were cut back, 5 bases at V and 8 bases at J, with 18 bases in the middle. The CDR3 DNA sequence: TGTGCCAGCAGCCCGAGACAGGAGGGAACCGAAGCTTTCTTT. Its translation: CASSPRQEGTEAFF.

The rearrangement uses TRBV10-1 and TRBJ1-1; no reliable D call. Trimming pared 6 bases from V and 3 bases from J, leaving 5 bases between. This CDR3 region has 11 residues. The germline CDR1 and CDR2 sequences are WNHNN and SYGVQD (reference sequence). CDR3 bases: TGCGCCAGCAGCACAGACACTGAAGCTTTCTTT. Its translation is CASSTDTEAFF.

The CDR3, as DNA: TGTGCCACCCAGGGAGCCAGCACAGATACGCAGTATTTT. It yields the protein CATQGASTDTQYF. The chain has TRBV6-5 and TRBJ2-3; the D call may be TRBD1 or TRBD2 (5 bases each). The germline V gene encodes CDR1 MNHEY and CDR2 SVGAGI. This CDR3 is built from 13 residues. Trimming removed 10 bases at V and 0 bases at J, with 11 bases between.

CDR3 region: CASSPGNTQYF. Here the CDR3 DNA reads TGTGCCAGCAGCCCCGGGAATACGCAGTATTTT. The chain recombines TRBV28 with TRBJ2-3; D might be TRBD2 (5 bases). The CDR3 spans 11 residues. Deletions cut 6 bases from V and 7 bases from J, with 8 bases between. Germline V CDR1 and CDR2: MDHEN, SYDVKM.

The DNA for the CDR3 is TGTGCCAGCAGCCTCCAATTCTACGAGCAGTACTTC. It yields the protein CASSLQFYEQYF. The chain employs TRBV13 and TRBJ2-7; no definite D call. CDR1 and CDR2 (germline): PRHDT, FYEKMQ (reference sequence). The CDR3 contains 12 residues. The V end lost 5 bases, the J end lost 3 bases, and 8 bases lay between the germline ends.

The V and J genes are TRBV5-5 and TRBJ1-2; the D gene is possibly TRBD1 (6 bases). Trimming stripped 5 bases from V and 8 bases from J, with 22 bases between. Germline loops: CDR1 SGHKS, CDR2 YYEKEE (reference sequence). This CDR3 has 15 amino acids. The DNA for the CDR3 is TGTGCCAGCAGAACCGACCGGGACACCTATAGGGGCTACACCTTC. Protein sequence: CASRTDRDTYRGYTF. Combining the CDR3 with reference TRBV5-5 and TRBJ1-2 gives the whole variable domain DAGVTQSPTHLIKTRGQQVTLRCSPISGHKSVSWYQQVLGQGPQFIFQYYEKEERGRGNFPDRFSARQFPNYSSELNVNALLLGDSALYLCASRTDRDTYRGYTFGSGTRLTVV.

Regarding this clone: Other DNA variants within this sample encode the same CDR3. V gene TRBV28 combines with J gene TRBJ2-7; either TRBD1 or TRBD2 may supply D (5 bases each). The CDR3 consists of 14 residues. CDR1 and CDR2 from the germline V gene are MDHEN and SYDVKM. The V end was cut by 5 bases, the J end by 0 bases, with 11 bases between. In DNA form, the CDR3 reads TGTGCCAGCAGTCCCCCAGGGAGCTCCTACGAGCAGTACTTC. Translated, it gives CASSPPGSSYEQYF.

V and J are TRBV19 and TRBJ1-1; D gene ambiguous. The CDR3 runs 14 residues. The germline CDR1 and CDR2 sequences are LNHDA and SQIVND (reference sequence). V lost 0 bases and J lost 6, with 11 bases in between. As DNA, the CDR3 is TGTGCCAGTAGTATAGATGACGAAAGTCCTGAAGCTTTCTTT. It yields the protein CASSIDDESPEAFF.

The J gene is TRBJ2-2, the V gene TRBV7-2, with unresolved D. CDR3 length: 14 residues. Trimming cost V 0 bases and J 3 bases, with 5 bases left between them. CDR1 and CDR2 from the germline V gene are SGHTA and FQGNSA. CDR3: CASSLASYTGELFF. The CDR3 DNA sequence: TGTGCCAGCAGCTTAGCCTCCTACACCGGGGAGCTGTTTTTT. Looking up the rest from reference TRBV7-2 and TRBJ2-2 gives the full variable domain: GAGVSQSPSNKVTEKGKDVELRCDPISGHTALYWYRQSLGQGLEFLIYFQGNSAPDKSGLPSDRFSAERTGGSVSTLTIQRTQQEDSAVYLCASSLASYTGELFFGEGSRLTVL.

The J gene is TRBJ1-2, the V gene TRBV10-3; D might be TRBD1 (6 bases). The length of the CDR3 is 17 residues. Trimming removed 10 bases from V and 0 bases from J, with 24 bases in between. The germline CDR1 and CDR2 sequences are ENHRY and SYGVKD. CDR3 amino acids: CATGDIKGELANYGYTF. The CDR3 region has the DNA TGTGCCACCGGGGACATAAAAGGGGAGTTAGCTAACTATGGCTACACCTTC.

This clone was detected only once. The rearrangement joins TRBV7-6 to TRBJ1-4; 7 bases map to TRBD1. Germline loops: CDR1 SGHVS, CDR2 FNYEAQ. This CDR3 spans 19 amino acids. Trimming at V came to 2 bases and at J to 5 bases, leaving 17 bases not matched to a gene. The CDR3 spells CASSLLRRDRAPENEKLFF. The CDR3 nucleotides are TGTGCCAGCAGCTTACTTCGGCGGGACAGAGCACCCGAAAATGAAAAACTGTTTTTT. The full variable domain, in which reference TRBV7-6 and TRBJ1-4 provide the parts outside the CDR3, is GAGVSQSPRYKVTKRGQDVALRCDPISGHVSLYWYRQALGQGPEFLTYFNYEAQQDKSGLPNDRFSAERPEGSISTLTIQRTEQRDSAMYRCASSLLRRDRAPENEKLFFGSGTQLSVL.

The chain uses TRBV27 and TRBJ1-2; possibly TRBD1 for D (6 bases). Trimming shortened V by 10 bases and J by 8 bases, and 17 bases separated the two germline ends. Germline V CDR1 and CDR2: MNHEY, SMNVEV (reference sequence). The CDR3 length is 12 residues. The CDR3 protein is CAKLQGREGYTF. CDR3 DNA sequence: TGTGCCAAGCTACAGGGTAGGGAAGGCTACACCTTC.

With regard to this clone: The sample carries other DNA sequences with the same CDR3. DNA of the CDR3: TGTGCCAGCAGCGTAGGTGGAGGGAGCGATGAGCAGTTCTTC. This codes for CASSVGGGSDEQFF. This chain connects TRBV9 to TRBJ2-1; D possibly corresponds to TRBD2 (6 bases). V lost 0 bases and J lost 8, with 12 bases in between. CDR3 length: 14 residues. CDR1 is SGDLS and CDR2 is YYNGEE in the germline V gene.

This rearrangement joins TRBV4-1 to TRBJ1-5; D remains unclear. CDR1 and CDR2 from the germline V gene are MGHRA and YSYEKL. The CDR3 consists of 16 residues. V was pared by 1 base and J by 0 bases, with 10 bases between. For the CDR3, the DNA is TGCGCCAGCAGCCAAGTTGCAATACCTAGCAATCAGCCCCAGCATTTT. Its protein product is CASSQVAIPSNQPQHF.

The chain combines TRBV15 with TRBJ1-1; weak D call: TRBD1 (6 bases). Germline CDR1 LNHNV, CDR2 YYDKDF (reference sequence). The CDR3 contains 14 residues. Deletions cut 6 bases from V and 1 base from J, with 12 bases between. CDR3 amino acids: CATSTVGGNTEAFF. CDR3 nucleotide sequence: TGTGCCACCAGTACGGTAGGGGGGAACACTGAAGCTTTCTTT.

V gene TRBV10-2 combines with J gene TRBJ2-4; possibly TRBD1 for D (6 bases). This CDR3 is 16 amino acids long. V was clipped by 2 bases and J by 7 bases, with 18 bases between them. Germline CDR1 reads WSHSY; CDR2 reads SAAADI. The CDR3 sequence is CASSEGGEGRENIQYF. In nucleotides, the CDR3 is TGCGCCAGCAGTGAGGGGGGCGAAGGGCGCGAGAACATTCAGTACTTC.

The rearrangement joins TRBV7-9 to TRBJ2-5, with D tentatively TRBD1 or TRBD2 (7 bases each). From germline, CDR1 is SEHNR and CDR2 FQNEAQ (reference sequence). Deletions cut 5 bases from V and 10 bases from J, with 29 bases between. This CDR3 contains 17 residues. Here the CDR3 reads CASSPTSGTVLAEGQYF. CDR3 bases: TGTGCCAGCAGCCCTACCTCCGGGACAGTCCTAGCGGAGGGCCAGTACTTC.

The J gene is TRBJ2-3, the V gene TRBV9; 10 nucleotides line up with TRBD2. V lost 5 bases and J lost 4; bases outside the gene matches: 4. Per the germline V gene, CDR1 is SGDLS and CDR2 is YYNGEE. This CDR3 is 14 amino acids long. CDR3 DNA: TGTGCCAGCAGTCCGAGCGGGGGGGCAGATACGCAGTATTTT. The encoded protein is CASSPSGGADTQYF.

This sequence joins TRBV2 and TRBJ2-3; 10 bases align to TRBD1. The germline V gene has CDR1 SNHLY and CDR2 FYNNEI. This CDR3 region has 14 residues. V lost 6 bases, J lost 5 bases, and 5 bases stayed unmatched. The DNA for the CDR3 is TGTGCCAGCAGCCAAGGACAGGGGGAAGATACGCAGTATTTT. Translated, it gives CASSQGQGEDTQYF. Full variable domain (remainder filled in from reference TRBV2 and TRBJ2-3): EPEVTQTPSHQVTQMGQEVILRCVPISNHLYFYWYRQILGQKVEFLVSFYNNEISEKSEIFDDQFSVERPDGSNFTLKIRSTKLEDSAMYFCASSQGQGEDTQYFGPGTRLTVL.

This clone appeared once. The rearrangement uses TRBV25-1 and TRBJ1-1, with D unresolved. The V and J ends lost 5 bases and 6 bases respectively, with 10 bases between them. The CDR3 has 12 residues. Germline V gene sequence: CDR1 MGHDK, CDR2 SYGVNS. CDR3 amino acids: CASSTHNAEAFF. The CDR3 region has the DNA TGTGCCAGCAGTACTCATAACGCTGAAGCTTTCTTT.

The chain links TRBV7-6 to TRBJ2-5; 7 bases are shared with TRBD2. This CDR3 region has 14 residues. The germline V gene encodes CDR1 SGHVS and CDR2 FNYEAQ. V was pared by 2 bases and J by 4 bases, with 4 bases of the junction left unmatched. This CDR3 is CASSLYAGAETQYF. CDR3 nucleotides: TGTGCCAGCAGCTTATATGCGGGAGCAGAGACCCAGTACTTC.

The rearrangement uses TRBV7-9 and TRBJ2-5, with D perhaps assigned TRBD1 or TRBD2 (5 bases each). Germline loops: CDR1 SEHNR, CDR2 FQNEAQ (reference sequence). V was trimmed by 5 bases and J by 0 bases, leaving 16 bases between them. The CDR3 loop spans 16 amino acids. In DNA form, the CDR3 reads TGTGCCAGCAGCCCCGCGGTGGGGACCCACCAAGAGACCCAGTACTTC. Its protein is CASSPAVGTHQETQYF.